This entry features one T cell receptor beta chain sequence. Its antigen is not identified. The time point is: pre-sensitization, week 0. Specified treatment: therapeutic diphenylcyclopropenone sensitization with weekly scalp DPC. The source of the sample is a study of human T cells and chemical hapten exposure. As for the study in general: While the approximately 23-week study was under way, patients received diphenylcyclopropenone on the scalp every week.

The V gene's germline CDR1 is LGHDT and CDR2 YNNKEL (reference sequence). Trimming pared 4 bases from V and 5 bases from J, leaving 11 bases between. The length of the CDR3 is 14 residues. Study observations and caveats: Patch test score was positively correlated with the counts of TCRs that had expanded at PT1.

Individual cDNA molecules received unique molecular identifiers in the library. TCRdb itself ran the RACE reads through MiXCR, one entry per CDR3 protein. The table shows around 330,000 distinct CDR3 sequences, with approximately 5% occurring only once. The V and J genes are TRBV3-1 and TRBJ2-2; D ambiguous. The TCR sequence derives from a woman aged 18 to 35 with alopecia areata. Some clones in this sample may be carry-over from other donors' samples. The sample here was whole blood, taken in connection with sensitization to the hapten diphenylcyclopropenone (DPC). CDR3 loop: CASSPLLGTGELFF. The CDR3 DNA reads TGTGCCAGCAGCCCCCTCTTGGGAACCGGGGAGCTGTTTTTT.